This TCR beta chain was sequenced during a study of human T cells and chemical hapten exposure. Looking at the study overall: Patch tests put 0.01% DPC on the upper back, read at 6 days.

Germline loops: CDR1 ENHRY, CDR2 SYGVKD. Trimming removed 0 bases from V and 4 bases from J, with 12 bases in between. The CDR3 has 15 amino acids. Only a few counts were recorded for this clonotype. Time point described: pre-sensitization, week 0. Specified treatment: therapeutic diphenylcyclopropenone sensitization with weekly scalp DPC. The library gave individual cDNA molecules unique molecular identifiers. In the original analysis: Sample TCR counts, which ranged from 23,224 to 690,600, had a median of roughly 96,000. MiXCR, applied by TCRdb to the RACE reads, yields one record per CDR3 protein. The V and J calls and clone size are TCRdb's, not the authors'. The sample consists of approximately 400,000 distinct CDR3 sequences, less than 6.5% of them appearing once.

The origin of this receptor is a woman aged 50 to 65 with alopecia areata. Some clones in this sample may be carry-over from other donors' samples. The sequences come from whole blood, collected in connection with sensitization to the hapten diphenylcyclopropenone (DPC). The chain uses TRBV10-3 and TRBJ1-1; weak D call: TRBD1 (5 bases). The CDR3 here is CAISESSGGATEAFF. CDR3 DNA sequence: TGTGCCATCAGTGAGTCGAGCGGAGGGGCCACTGAAGCTTTCTTT.